The 11 T cell receptor beta chains given below trace back to one sample, sequenced in a study of T cell changes during pregnancy in multiple sclerosis. Some clones are missing from TCRdb's copy, which holds only in-frame ones; the method was immunoSEQ multiplex PCR. The sample lists 60,000 to 85,000 clones, approximately 94% seen once, with 0.58% in the top ten. Sequences were derived from peripheral blood, sampled in the third trimester of pregnancy. The receptors derive from a female donor with multiple sclerosis, enrolled in a pregnancy study.

In DNA form, the CDR3 reads TGTGCCAGTAGTATTGCAGGGGGCACCGGGGAGCTGTTTTTT. It yields the protein CASSIAGGTGELFF. The chain recombines TRBV19 with TRBJ2-2; 7 nucleotides align to TRBD1. The germline V gene has CDR1 LNHDA and CDR2 SQIVND (reference sequence). With V trimmed by 3 bases and J by 4 bases, 2 bases remained unmatched. The CDR3 sequence is 14 residues long.

The chain employs TRBV7-3 and TRBJ1-1, with 9 bases aligning to TRBD1. The length of the CDR3 is 14 residues. J was trimmed by 10 bases and V by 5 bases; bases with no gene match: 11. CDR1 SGHTA and CDR2 FQGTGA come from the germline V gene. The CDR3 region is CASSPGQGGVSAFF. CDR3 nucleotides: TGTGCCAGCAGCCCGGGACAGGGAGGGGTTTCAGCTTTCTTT. Combining the CDR3 with reference TRBV7-3 and TRBJ1-1 gives the whole variable domain GAGVSQTPSNKVTEKGKYVELRCDPISGHTALYWYRQSLGQGPEFLIYFQGTGAADDSGLPNDRFFAVRPEGSVSTLKIQRTERGDSAVYLCASSPGQGGVSAFFGQGTRLTVV.

The CDR3 here is CASRALAAPYEQYF. The CDR3 DNA follows: TGTGCCAGCCGTGCCCTCGCGGCCCCCTACGAGCAGTACTTC. The rearrangement links TRBV6-1 to TRBJ2-7; D ambiguous. The ends were cut back, 8 bases at V and 2 bases at J, with 16 bases in the middle. Germline V gene data show CDR1 as MNHNS and CDR2 as SASEGT. There are 14 residues in the CDR3.

V and J are TRBV5-5 and TRBJ2-4; TRBD1 agrees at 9 bases. The CDR3 is made up of 14 amino acids. Germline V gives CDR1 SGHKS, CDR2 YYEKEE (reference sequence). V dropped 3 bases and J dropped 4; count of bases not matched to a gene: 2. CDR3 amino acids: CASSWGTGKNIQYF. For the CDR3, the DNA is TGTGCCAGCAGCTGGGGGACAGGGAAAAACATTCAGTACTTC. The full variable domain, with the rest looked up from reference TRBV5-5 and TRBJ2-4, is DAGVTQSPTHLIKTRGQQVTLRCSPISGHKSVSWYQQVLGQGPQFIFQYYEKEERGRGNFPDRFSARQFPNYSSELNVNALLLGDSALYLCASSWGTGKNIQYFGAGTRLSVL.

The count of this clone is one. J is TRBJ2-7 and V is TRBV27; unclear D gene. CDR1 MNHEY and CDR2 SMNVEV come from the germline V gene (reference sequence). Trimming removed 6 bases from V and 7 bases from J, with 4 bases in between. CDR3 length: 9 amino acids. As DNA, the CDR3 is TGTGCCAGCAGCCCGGAGCAGTACTTC. It translates to CASSPEQYF.

As concerns this clone: The junction does not match germline at one end; this may be a read error. This chain uses TRBV5-5 with TRBJ1-2; D is perhaps TRBD1 (6 bases). The CDR3 is 13 residues long. CDR1 is SGHKS, CDR2 YYEKEE, per germline (reference sequence). In DNA form, the CDR3 reads TGTGCCAGCAGTTTGGACAGCTTCTATGGCTACACCTTC. Its protein is CASSLDSFYGYTF.

The chain recombines TRBV7-2 with TRBJ2-5; TRBD2 aligns across 10 bases. V trimming: 6 bases; J trimming: 5 bases; junction bases outside the gene matches: 3. This CDR3 is built from 13 residues. The germline CDR1 and CDR2 sequences are SGHTA and FQGNSA. The CDR3 DNA reads TGTGCCAGCAGAGGTAGCGGGGGGGAGACCCAGTACTTC. Translated, it gives CASRGSGGETQYF.

The chain carries TRBV2 and TRBJ1-1, with 9 positions matching TRBD1. The CDR3 consists of 13 residues. V lost 6 bases, J lost 3 bases, and 2 bases stayed unmatched. Germline V lookup: CDR1 SNHLY, CDR2 FYNNEI. The CDR3 sequence: CASRRQGDTEAFF. CDR3 nucleotide sequence: TGTGCCAGCAGGCGACAGGGGGACACTGAAGCTTTCTTT.

The chain is built from TRBV4-2 and TRBJ1-3, with TRBD1 as a possible D gene (5 bases). Trimming removed 1 base at V and 1 base at J, with 14 bases between. Germline CDR1 and CDR2: LGHNA and YNFKEQ. CDR3 size: 17 residues. Written as DNA, the CDR3 is TGTGCCAGCAGCCAAGCGGAGGGGATAGGGTCTGGAAACACCATATATTTT. This encodes CASSQAEGIGSGNTIYF.

The V gene is TRBV4-1, the J gene TRBJ1-4; perhaps TRBD1 as D (5 bases). Germline CDR1 reads MGHRA; CDR2 reads YSYEKL. Trimming shortened V by 0 bases and J by 0 bases, and 11 bases separated the two germline ends. The CDR3 loop spans 17 amino acids. The CDR3 nucleotides read TGCGCCAGCAGCCAAGATATAGACAGCTCAACTAATGAAAAACTGTTTTTT. Its translation is CASSQDIDSSTNEKLFF.

The chain couples TRBV7-3 to TRBJ2-4, with 10 bases identical to TRBD1. The germline CDR1 and CDR2 sequences are SGHTA and FQGTGA. The junction had 6 bases not matched to a gene; V was cut back by 2 bases and J by 5 bases. This CDR3 has 16 amino acids. The CDR3, as DNA: TGTGCCAGCAGCTTAGGACAGGGGGTGGGGGAAAACATTCAGTACTTC. Amino acid sequence: CASSLGQGVGENIQYF.